Listed here are 2 T cell receptor beta chains from one sample, sequenced in a study of blood T cell repertoires in COVID-19. Generated by immunoSEQ multiplex PCR, the TCRdb table keeps only in-frame clones and is missing some. This sample has about 130,000 clones, with around nine tenths found just once. The sample comprised peripheral blood. The receptors were gathered from a man aged 55 to 69 with active or convalescent COVID-19.

The chain carries TRBV19 and TRBJ1-2; TRBD1 matches at 9 bases. With 10 bases clipped from V and 2 bases from J, the junction kept 8 bases outside the gene matches. The CDR3 loop spans 14 amino acids. Germline V gives CDR1 LNHDA, CDR2 SQIVND (reference sequence). The CDR3 coding sequence is TGTGCCACGCGGCGAACAGGGGGCAACTATGGCTACACCTTC. It specifies CATRRTGGNYGYTF.

The chain couples TRBV7-9 to TRBJ1-1; TRBD1 is a possible D gene (6 bases). The CDR3 contains 15 residues. Germline V CDR1 and CDR2: SEHNR, FQNEAQ (reference sequence). Trimming pared 10 bases from V and 1 base from J, leaving 19 bases between. CDR3 coding DNA: TGTGCCAACCAGAGGAGCGACAGGAGGAACACTGAAGCTTTCTTT. This translates into CANQRSDRRNTEAFF.